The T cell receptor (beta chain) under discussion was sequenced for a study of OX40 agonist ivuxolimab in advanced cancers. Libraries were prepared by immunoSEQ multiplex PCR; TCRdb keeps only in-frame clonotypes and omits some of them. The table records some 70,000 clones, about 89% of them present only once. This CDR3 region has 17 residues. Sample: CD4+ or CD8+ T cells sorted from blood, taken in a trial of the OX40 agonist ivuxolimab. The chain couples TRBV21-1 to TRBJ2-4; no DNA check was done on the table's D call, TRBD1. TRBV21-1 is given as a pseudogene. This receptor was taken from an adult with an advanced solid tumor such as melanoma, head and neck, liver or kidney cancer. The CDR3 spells CASSKGPKAGGKNIQYF. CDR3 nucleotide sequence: TGTGCCAGCAGCAAAGGCCCCAAGGCAGGGGGGAAAAACATTCAGTACTTC.